The clone carrying this T cell receptor (beta chain) came up once. Its antigen remains unidentified. This sample is drawn from a study of blood T cells in healthy people across ages. General observations from the study: Naive T cell percentage by flow cytometry tracked strongly with beta diversity.

V was pared by 6 bases and J by 5 bases, with 12 bases of the junction left unmatched. The V gene's germline CDR1 is ENHRY and CDR2 SYGVKD. CDR3 length: 17 amino acids. PCR was performed a second time for about 7 to 11 cycles using a sample-barcoded 5' primer and a J-beta primer mix. Each cDNA was tagged by a template-switch adaptor containing 12 random nucleotides. TCRdb re-analysed the 5' RACE reads in MiXCR, keeping a single row per CDR3 protein. The profile shows about 1.4 million distinct CDR3 sequences, roughly 60% of them singletons. This sequence was found in a man aged 18 to 29 in good health. The sequenced material came from blood. This chain links TRBV10-3 with TRBJ2-3; the match to TRBD1 covers 12 bases. CDR3 loop: CAIRRTRDRGHEDTQYF. The CDR3, as DNA: TGTGCCATCAGGCGTACCAGGGACAGGGGGCATGAAGATACGCAGTATTTT.